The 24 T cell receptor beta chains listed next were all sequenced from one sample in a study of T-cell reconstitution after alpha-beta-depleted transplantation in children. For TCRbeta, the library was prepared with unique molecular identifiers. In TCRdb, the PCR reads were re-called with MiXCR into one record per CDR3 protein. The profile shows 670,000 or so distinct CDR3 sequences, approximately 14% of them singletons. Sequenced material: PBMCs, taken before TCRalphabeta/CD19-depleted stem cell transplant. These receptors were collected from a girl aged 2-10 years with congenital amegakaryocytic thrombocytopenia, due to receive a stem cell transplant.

The CDR3 nucleotides read TGTGCCAGCAGCCTACTTAGGGGGGTTAATTCACCCCTCCACTTT. Residues: CASSLLRGVNSPLHF. The chain has TRBV3-1 and TRBJ1-6, with D tentatively TRBD1 (6 bases). The CDR3 spans 15 residues. Germline-derived CDR1 and CDR2 are LGHDT and YNNKEL (reference sequence). Trimming pared 4 bases from V and 6 bases from J, leaving 13 bases between.

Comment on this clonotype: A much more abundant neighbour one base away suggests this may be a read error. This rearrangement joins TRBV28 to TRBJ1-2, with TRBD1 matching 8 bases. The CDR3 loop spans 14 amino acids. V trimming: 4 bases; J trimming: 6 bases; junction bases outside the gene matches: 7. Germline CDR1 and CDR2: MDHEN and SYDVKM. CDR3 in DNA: TGTGCCAGCAGTTCAGGGGGCCGAGGCCATGGCTACACCTTC. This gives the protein CASSSGGRGHGYTF.

The CDR3 reads CASSYGLAGEKVRNEQFF. The CDR3 coding sequence is TGTGCCAGCAGCTATGGACTAGCGGGAGAAAAAGTACGCAATGAGCAGTTCTTC. The chain combines TRBV11-1 with TRBJ2-1, with 13 bases fitting TRBD2. The germline V gene has CDR1 SGHAT and CDR2 FQDESV (reference sequence). The J segment lost 6 bases and the V segment lost 4 bases, leaving 12 bases of the junction unmatched. The CDR3 spans 18 residues.

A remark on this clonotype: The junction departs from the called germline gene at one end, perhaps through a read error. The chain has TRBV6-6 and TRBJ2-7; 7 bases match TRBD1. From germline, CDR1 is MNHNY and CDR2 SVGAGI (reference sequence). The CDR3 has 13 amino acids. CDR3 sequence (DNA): TGTGGCAGCAGTAAGGGACAGCCCTACGAGCAGTACTTC. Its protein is CGSSKGQPYEQYF.

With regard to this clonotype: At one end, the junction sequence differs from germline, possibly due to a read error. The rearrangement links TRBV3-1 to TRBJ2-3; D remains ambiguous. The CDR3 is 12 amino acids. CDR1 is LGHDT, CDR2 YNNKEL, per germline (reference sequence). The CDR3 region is CASSQGAGLQSF. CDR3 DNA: TGTGCCAGCAGCCAAGGCGCAGGATTGCAGTCTTTT.

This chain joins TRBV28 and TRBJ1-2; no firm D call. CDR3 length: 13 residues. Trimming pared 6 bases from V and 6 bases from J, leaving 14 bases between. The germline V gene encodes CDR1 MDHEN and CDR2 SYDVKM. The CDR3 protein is CASSLIAWNGYTF. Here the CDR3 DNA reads TGTGCCAGCAGCCTGATTGCGTGGAATGGCTACACCTTC.

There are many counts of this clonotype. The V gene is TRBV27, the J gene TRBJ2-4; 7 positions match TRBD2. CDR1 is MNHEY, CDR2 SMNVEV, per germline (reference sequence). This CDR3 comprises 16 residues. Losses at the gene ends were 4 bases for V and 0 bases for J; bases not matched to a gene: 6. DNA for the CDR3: TGTGCCAGCAGTTCGCGGGGGTCCCTAGCCAAAAACATTCAGTACTTC. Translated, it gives CASSSRGSLAKNIQYF.

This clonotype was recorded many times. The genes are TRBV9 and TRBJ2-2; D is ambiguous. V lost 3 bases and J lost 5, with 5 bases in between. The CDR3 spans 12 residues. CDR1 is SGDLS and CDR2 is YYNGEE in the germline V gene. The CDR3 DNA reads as TGTGCCAGCAGCGGGGGTACCGGGGAGCTGTTTTTT. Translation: CASSGGTGELFF.

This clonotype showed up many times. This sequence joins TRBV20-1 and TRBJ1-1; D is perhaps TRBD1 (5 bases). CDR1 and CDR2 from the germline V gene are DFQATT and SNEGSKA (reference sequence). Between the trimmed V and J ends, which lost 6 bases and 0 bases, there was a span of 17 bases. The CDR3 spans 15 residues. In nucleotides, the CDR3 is TGCAGTGCCGAATCAGGGACCTCCATGAACACTGAAGCTTTCTTT. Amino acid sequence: CSAESGTSMNTEAFF.

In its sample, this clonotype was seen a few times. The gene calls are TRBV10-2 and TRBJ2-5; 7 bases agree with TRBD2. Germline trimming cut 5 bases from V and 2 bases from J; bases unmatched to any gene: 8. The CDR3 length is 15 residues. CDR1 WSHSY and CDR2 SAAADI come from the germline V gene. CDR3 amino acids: CASSLPGLQQETQYF. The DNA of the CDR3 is TGCGCCAGCAGTCTACCGGGACTACAACAAGAGACCCAGTACTTC.

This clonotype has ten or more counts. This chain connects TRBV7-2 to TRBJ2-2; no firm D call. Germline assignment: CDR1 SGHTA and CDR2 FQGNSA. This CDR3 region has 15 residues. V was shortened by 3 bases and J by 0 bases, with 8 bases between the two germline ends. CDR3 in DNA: TGTGCCAGCAGCTTTATAGCTACGAACACCGGGGAGCTGTTTTTT. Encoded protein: CASSFIATNTGELFF.

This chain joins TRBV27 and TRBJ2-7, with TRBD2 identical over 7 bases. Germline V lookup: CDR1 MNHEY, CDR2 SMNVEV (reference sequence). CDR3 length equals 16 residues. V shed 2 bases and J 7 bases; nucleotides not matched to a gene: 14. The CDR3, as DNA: TGTGCCAGCAGTTTAATCTCTAGCGGACCCTACGATGAGCAGTACTTC. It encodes CASSLISSGPYDEQYF.

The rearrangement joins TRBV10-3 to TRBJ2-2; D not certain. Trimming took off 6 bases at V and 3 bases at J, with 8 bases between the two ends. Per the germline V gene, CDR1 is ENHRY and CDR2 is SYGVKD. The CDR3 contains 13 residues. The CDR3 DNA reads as TGTGCCATCAGACAATTCGACACCGGGGAGCTGTTTTTT. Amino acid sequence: CAIRQFDTGELFF.

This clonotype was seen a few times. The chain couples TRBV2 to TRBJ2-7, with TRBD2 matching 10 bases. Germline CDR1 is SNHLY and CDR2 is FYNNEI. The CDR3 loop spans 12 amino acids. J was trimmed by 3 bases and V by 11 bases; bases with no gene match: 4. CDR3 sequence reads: CAFRTSGYEQYF. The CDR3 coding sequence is TGTGCCTTCCGGACTAGCGGCTACGAGCAGTACTTC.

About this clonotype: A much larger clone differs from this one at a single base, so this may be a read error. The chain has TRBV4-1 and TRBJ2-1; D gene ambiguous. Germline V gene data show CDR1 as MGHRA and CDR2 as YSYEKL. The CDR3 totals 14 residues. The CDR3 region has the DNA TGCGCCAGCAGCCAAGAGAGCTCCTTCAATGAGCAGTTCTTC. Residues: CASSQESSFNEQFF.

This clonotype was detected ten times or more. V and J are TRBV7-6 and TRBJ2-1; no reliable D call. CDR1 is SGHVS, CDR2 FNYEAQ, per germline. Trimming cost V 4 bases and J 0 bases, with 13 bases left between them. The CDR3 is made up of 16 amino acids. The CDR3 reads CASSSRYRTSYNEQFF. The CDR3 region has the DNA TGTGCCAGCAGCTCCCGATACCGGACCTCCTACAATGAGCAGTTCTTC.

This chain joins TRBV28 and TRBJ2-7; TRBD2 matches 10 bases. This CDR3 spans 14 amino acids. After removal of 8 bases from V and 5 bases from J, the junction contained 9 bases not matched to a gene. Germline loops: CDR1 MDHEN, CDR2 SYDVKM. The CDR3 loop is CASLPSGRTDEQYF. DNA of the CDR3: TGTGCCAGCCTCCCTAGCGGGAGAACCGACGAGCAGTACTTC.

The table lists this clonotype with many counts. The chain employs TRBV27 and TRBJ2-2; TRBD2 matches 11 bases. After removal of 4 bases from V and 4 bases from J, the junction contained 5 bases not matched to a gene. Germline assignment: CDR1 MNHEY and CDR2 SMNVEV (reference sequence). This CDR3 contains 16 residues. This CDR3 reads CASSYILAGATGELFF. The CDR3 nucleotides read TGTGCCAGCAGTTATATACTAGCGGGAGCCACCGGGGAGCTGTTTTTT.

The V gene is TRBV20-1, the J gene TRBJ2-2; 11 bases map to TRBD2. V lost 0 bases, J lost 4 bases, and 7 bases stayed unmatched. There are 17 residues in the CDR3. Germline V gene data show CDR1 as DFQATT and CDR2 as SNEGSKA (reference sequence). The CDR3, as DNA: TGCAGTGCTAGAGATCGCACTAGCGGGAGAGTCACCGGGGAGCTGTTTTTT. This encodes CSARDRTSGRVTGELFF.

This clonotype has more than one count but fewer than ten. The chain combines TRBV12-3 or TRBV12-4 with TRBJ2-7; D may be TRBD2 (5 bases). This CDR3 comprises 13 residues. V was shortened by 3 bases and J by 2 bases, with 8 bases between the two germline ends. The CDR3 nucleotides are TGTGCCAGCAGTTTTAAGACTACCTACGAGCAGTACTTC. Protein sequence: CASSFKTTYEQYF.

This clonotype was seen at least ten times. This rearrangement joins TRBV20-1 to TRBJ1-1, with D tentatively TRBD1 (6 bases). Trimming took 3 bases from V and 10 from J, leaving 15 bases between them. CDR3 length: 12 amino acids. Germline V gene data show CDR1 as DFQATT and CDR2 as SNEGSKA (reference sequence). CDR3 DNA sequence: TGCAGTGCTAGTGGGCGGACAGCAGTAGCTTTCTTT. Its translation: CSASGRTAVAFF.

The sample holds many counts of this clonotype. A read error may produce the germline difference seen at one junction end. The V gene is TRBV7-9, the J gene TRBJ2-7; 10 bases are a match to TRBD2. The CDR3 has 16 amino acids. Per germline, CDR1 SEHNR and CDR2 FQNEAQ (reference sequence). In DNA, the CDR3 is TGTGCCAGCAGCCCCCGACTAGCGGGTAGCTCCAACGAGCAGTACTTC. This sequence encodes CASSPRLAGSSNEQYF.

The CDR3 is CSVLPDPGANVLTF. The CDR3 DNA follows: TGCAGCGTCCTTCCCGATCCGGGGGCCAACGTCCTGACTTTC. V gene TRBV29-1 combines with J gene TRBJ2-6; D gene uncertain. The CDR3 spans 14 residues. V gave up 6 bases and J gave up 4 bases, with 13 bases separating them. Germline assignment: CDR1 SQVTM and CDR2 ANQGSEA.

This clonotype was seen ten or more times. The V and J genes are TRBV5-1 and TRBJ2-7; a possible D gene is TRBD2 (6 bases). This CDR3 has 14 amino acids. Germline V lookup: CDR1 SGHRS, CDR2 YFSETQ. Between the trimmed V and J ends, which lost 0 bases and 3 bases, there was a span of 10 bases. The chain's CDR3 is CASSLGTTSYEQYF. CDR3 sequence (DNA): TGCGCCAGCAGCTTGGGCACGACTAGCTACGAGCAGTACTTC.